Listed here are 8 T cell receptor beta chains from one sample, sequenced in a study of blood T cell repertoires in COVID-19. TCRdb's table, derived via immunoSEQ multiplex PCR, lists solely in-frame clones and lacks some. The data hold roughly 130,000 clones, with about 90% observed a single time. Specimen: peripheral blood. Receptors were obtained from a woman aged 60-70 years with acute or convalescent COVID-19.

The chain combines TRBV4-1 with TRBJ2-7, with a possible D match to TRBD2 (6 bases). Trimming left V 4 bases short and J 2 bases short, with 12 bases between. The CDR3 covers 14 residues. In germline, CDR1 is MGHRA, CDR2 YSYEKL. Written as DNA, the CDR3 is TGCGCCAGCAGCCTATTTAGCGGAGCCTACGAGCAGTACGTC. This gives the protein CASSLFSGAYEQYV.

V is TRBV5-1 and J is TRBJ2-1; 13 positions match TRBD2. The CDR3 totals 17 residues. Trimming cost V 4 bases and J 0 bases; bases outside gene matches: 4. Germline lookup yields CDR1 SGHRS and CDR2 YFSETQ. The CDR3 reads CASSGGLAGSSYNEQFF. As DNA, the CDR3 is TGCGCCAGCAGCGGGGGACTAGCGGGAAGCTCCTACAATGAGCAGTTCTTC.

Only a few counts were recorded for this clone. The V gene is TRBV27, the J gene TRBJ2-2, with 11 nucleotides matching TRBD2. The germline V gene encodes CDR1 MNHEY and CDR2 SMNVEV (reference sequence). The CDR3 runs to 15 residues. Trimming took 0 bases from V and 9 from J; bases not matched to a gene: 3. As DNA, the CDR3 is TGTGCCAGCAGTTTATCGCTAGCGGGAGGCAGGGAGCTGTTTTTT. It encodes CASSLSLAGGRELFF.

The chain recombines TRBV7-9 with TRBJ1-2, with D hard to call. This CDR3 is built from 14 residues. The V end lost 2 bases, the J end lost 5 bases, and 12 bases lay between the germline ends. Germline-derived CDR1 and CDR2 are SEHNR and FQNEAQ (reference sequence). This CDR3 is CASSLLAGHYGYTF. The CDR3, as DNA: TGTGCCAGCAGCTTACTGGCAGGTCATTATGGCTACACCTTC.

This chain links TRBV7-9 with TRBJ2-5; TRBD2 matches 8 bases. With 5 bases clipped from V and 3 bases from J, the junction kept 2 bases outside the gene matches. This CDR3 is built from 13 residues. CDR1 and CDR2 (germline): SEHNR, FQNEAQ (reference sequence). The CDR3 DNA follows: TGTGCCAGCAGCCAGACTAGCGAAGAGACCCAGTACTTC. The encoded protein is CASSQTSEETQYF.

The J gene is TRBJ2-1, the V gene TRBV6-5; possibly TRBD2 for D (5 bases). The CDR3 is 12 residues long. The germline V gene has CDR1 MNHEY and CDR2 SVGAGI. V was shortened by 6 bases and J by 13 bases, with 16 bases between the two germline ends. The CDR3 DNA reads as TGTGCCAGCAGCCATTTAAGAGAGGGACAGTTCTTC. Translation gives CASSHLREGQFF.

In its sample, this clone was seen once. CDR3 in amino acids: CAWCFTTPEAFF. The CDR3 nucleotides read TGTGCCTGGTGTTTCACGACTCCAGAAGCTTTCTTT. The chain has TRBV30 and TRBJ1-1; no clear D gene. The CDR3 has 12 residues. Trimming left V 5 bases short and J 8 bases short, with 15 bases between. The germline gives CDR1 GTSNPN, CDR2 SVGIG (reference sequence).

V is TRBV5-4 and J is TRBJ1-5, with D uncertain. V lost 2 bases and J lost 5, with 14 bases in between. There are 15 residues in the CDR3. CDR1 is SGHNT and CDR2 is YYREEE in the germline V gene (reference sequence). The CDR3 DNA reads TGTGCCAGCAGCTTCTCCGGGGAGGGAGATCAGCCCCAGCATTTT. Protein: CASSFSGEGDQPQHF.